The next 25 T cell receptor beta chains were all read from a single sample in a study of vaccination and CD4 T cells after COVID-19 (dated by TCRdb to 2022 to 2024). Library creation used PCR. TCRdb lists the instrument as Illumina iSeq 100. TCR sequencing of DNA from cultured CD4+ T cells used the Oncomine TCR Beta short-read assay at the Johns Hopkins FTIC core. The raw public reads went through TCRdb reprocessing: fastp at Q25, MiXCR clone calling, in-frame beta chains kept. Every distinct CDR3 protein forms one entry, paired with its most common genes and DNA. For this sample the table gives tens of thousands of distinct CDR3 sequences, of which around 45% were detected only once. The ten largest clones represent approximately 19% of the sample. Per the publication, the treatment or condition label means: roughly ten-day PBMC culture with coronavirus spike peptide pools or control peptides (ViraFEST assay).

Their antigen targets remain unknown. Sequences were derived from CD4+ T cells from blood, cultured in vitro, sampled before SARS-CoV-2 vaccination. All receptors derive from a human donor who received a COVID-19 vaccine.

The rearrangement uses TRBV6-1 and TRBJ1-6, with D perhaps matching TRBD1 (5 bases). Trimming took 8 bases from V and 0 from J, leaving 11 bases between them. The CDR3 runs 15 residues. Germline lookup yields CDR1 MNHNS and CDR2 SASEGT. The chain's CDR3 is CASGGNPSYNSPLHF. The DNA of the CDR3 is TGTGCCAGCGGGGGGAACCCCTCCTATAATTCACCCCTCCACTTT.

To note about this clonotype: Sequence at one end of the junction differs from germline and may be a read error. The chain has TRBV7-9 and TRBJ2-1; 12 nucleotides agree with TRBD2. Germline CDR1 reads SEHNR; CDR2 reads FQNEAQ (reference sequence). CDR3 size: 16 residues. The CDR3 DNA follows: TGTGCCAGCAGCCAGCTAGCGGGGGGGCCGGGCAATGAGCAGTCCTTC. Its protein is CASSQLAGGPGNEQSF.

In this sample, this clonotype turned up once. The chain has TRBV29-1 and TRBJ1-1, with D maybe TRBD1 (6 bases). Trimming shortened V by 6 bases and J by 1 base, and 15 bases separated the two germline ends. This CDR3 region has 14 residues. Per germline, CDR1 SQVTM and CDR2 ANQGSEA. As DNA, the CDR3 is TGCAGCGTACGGATCGGGACAAAGAACACTGAAGCTTTCTTT. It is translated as CSVRIGTKNTEAFF.

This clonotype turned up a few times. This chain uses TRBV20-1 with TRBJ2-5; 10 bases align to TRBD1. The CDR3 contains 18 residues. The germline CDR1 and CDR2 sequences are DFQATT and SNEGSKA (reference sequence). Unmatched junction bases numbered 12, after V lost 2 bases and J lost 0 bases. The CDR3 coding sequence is TGCAGTGCTAGAATTGTTACACCGGGACAGGGGTACCAAGAGACCCAGTACTTC. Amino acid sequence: CSARIVTPGQGYQETQYF.

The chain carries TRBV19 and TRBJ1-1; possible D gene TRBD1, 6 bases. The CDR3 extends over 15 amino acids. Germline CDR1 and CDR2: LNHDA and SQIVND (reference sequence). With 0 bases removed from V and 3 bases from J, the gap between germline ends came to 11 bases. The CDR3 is CASSIDRGRDTEAFF. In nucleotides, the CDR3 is TGTGCCAGTAGTATAGACAGGGGTAGAGACACTGAAGCTTTCTTT.

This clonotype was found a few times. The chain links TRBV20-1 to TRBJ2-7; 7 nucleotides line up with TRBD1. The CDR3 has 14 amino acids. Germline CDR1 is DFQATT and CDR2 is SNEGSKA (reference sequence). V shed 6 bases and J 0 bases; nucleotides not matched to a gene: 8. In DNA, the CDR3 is TGCAGTGCCTCAGACAGGGAAAGCTCCTACGAGCAGTACTTC. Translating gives CSASDRESSYEQYF.

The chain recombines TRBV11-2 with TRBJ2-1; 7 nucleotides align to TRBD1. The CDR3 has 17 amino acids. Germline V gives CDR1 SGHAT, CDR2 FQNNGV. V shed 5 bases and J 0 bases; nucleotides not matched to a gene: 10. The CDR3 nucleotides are TGTGCCAGCAGCCATTCAGGGGGATTAAGCTCCTACAATGAGCAGTTCTTC. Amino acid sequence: CASSHSGGLSSYNEQFF.

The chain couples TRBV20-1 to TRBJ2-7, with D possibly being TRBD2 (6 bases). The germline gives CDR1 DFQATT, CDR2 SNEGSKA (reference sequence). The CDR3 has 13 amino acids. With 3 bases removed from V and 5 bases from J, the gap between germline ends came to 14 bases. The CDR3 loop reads CSASRRGKDEQYF. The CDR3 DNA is TGCAGTGCTAGTAGGCGGGGAAAGGACGAGCAGTACTTC.

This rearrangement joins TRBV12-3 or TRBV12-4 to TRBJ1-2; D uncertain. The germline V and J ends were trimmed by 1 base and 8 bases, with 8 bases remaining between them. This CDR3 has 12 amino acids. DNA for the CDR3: TGTGCCAGCAGTTTAGACCATATAGGCTACACCTTC. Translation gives CASSLDHIGYTF.

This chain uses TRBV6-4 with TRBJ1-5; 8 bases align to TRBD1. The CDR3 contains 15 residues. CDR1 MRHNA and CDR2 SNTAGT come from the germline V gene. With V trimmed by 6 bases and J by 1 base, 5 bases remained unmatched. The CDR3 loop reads CASSSQGGSNQPQHF. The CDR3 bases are TGTGCCAGCAGCTCACAGGGGGGAAGCAATCAGCCCCAGCATTTT.

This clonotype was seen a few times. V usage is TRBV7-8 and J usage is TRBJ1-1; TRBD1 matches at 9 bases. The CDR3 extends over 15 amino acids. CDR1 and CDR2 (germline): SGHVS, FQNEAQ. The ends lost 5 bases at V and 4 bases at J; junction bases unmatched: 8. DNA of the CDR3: TGTGCCAGCAGCGGAATACAGGGGGCAGGCACTGAAGCTTTCTTT. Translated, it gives CASSGIQGAGTEAFF.

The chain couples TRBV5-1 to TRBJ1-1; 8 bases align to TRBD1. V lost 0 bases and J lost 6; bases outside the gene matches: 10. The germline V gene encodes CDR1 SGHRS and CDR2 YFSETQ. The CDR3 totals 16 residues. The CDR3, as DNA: TGCGCCAGCAGCTTGGTGGCAGGGGGCCTTGGCGCTGAAGCTTTCTTT. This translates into CASSLVAGGLGAEAFF.

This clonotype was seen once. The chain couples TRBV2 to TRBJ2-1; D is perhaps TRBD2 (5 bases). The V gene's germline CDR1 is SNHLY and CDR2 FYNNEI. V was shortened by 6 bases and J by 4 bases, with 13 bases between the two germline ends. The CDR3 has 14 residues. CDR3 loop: CASSLRAHYNEQFF. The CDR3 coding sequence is TGTGCCAGCAGCCTGCGGGCTCATTACAATGAGCAGTTCTTC.

The chain's CDR3 is CASSESRGGLGEQYF. The CDR3 DNA is TGCGCCAGCAGTGAGTCCCGCGGCGGCTTAGGCGAGCAGTACTTC. This chain links TRBV10-1 with TRBJ2-7; D not certain. Trimming took 0 bases from V and 6 from J, leaving 15 bases between them. The CDR3 runs to 15 residues. The germline gives CDR1 WNHNN, CDR2 SYGVQD (reference sequence).

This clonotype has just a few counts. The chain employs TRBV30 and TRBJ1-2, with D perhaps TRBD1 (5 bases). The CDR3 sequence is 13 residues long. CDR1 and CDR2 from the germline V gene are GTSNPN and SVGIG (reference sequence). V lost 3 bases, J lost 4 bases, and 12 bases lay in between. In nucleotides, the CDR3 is TGTGCCTGGAGCCCTCCCGGGGCCTATGGCTACACCTTC. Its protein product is CAWSPPGAYGYTF.

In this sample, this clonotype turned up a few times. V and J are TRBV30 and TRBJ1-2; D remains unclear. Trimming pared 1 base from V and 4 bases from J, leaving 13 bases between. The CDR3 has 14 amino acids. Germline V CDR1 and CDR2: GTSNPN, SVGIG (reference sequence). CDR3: CAWSEQSTFYGYTF. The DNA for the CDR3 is TGTGCCTGGAGTGAGCAGTCAACCTTCTATGGCTACACCTTC. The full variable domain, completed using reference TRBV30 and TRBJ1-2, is SQTIHQWPATLVQPVGSPLSLECTVEGTSNPNLYWYRQAAGRGLQLLFYSVGIGQISSEVPQNLSASRPQDRQFILSSKKLLLSDSGFYLCAWSEQSTFYGYTFGSGTRLTVV.

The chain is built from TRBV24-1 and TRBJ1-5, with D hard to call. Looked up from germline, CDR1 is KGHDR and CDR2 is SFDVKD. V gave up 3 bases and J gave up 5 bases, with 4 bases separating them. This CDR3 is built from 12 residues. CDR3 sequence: CATSDIDQPQHF. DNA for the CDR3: TGTGCCACCAGTGATATTGATCAGCCCCAGCATTTT.

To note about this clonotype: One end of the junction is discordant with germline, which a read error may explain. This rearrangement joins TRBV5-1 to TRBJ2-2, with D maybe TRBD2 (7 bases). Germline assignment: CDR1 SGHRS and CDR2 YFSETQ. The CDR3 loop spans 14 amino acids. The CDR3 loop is CASSLQSGGGELLF. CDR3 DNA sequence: TGCGCCAGCAGCTTGCAGTCGGGGGGCGGGGAGCTGCTTTTT.

Written as DNA, the CDR3 is TGTGCCAGCAGTTTGGTAGGTCCCAGGACAGCCACCTACACCTTC. Amino acid sequence: CASSLVGPRTATYTF. The genes are TRBV28 and TRBJ1-2; weak D call: TRBD1 (6 bases). The CDR3 runs to 15 residues. Germline lookup yields CDR1 MDHEN and CDR2 SYDVKM. V was clipped by 3 bases and J by 10 bases, with 21 bases between them.

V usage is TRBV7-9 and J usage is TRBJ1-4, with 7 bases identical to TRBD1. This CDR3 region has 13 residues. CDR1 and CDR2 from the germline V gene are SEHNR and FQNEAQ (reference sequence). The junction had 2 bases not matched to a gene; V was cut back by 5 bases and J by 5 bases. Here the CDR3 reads CASSVGQNEKLFF. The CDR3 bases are TGTGCCAGCAGCGTGGGACAGAATGAAAAACTGTTTTTT.

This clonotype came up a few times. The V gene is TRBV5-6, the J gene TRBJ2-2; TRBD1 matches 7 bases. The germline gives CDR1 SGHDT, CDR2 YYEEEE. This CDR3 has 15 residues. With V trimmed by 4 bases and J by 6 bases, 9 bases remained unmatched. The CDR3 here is CASSVDRIIAGELFF. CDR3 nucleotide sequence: TGTGCCAGCAGCGTGGACAGGATTATCGCCGGGGAGCTGTTTTTT.

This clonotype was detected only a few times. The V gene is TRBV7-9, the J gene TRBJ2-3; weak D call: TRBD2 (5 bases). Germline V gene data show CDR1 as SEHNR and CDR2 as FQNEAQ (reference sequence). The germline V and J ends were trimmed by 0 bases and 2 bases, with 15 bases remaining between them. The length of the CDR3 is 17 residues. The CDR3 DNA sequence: TGTGCCAGCAGCTTAGCCCCGCGGCCTAGCCCCACAGATACGCAGTATTTT. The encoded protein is CASSLAPRPSPTDTQYF.

This chain's CDR3 is CSAPAAGGNTGELFF. In nucleotides, the CDR3 is TGCAGTGCCCCGGCGGCGGGGGGGAACACCGGGGAGCTGTTTTTT. The rearrangement links TRBV20-1 to TRBJ2-2; 8 nucleotides align to TRBD2. Germline V gene sequence: CDR1 DFQATT, CDR2 SNEGSKA (reference sequence). The CDR3 consists of 15 residues. The ends lost 6 bases at V and 1 base at J; junction bases unmatched: 7.

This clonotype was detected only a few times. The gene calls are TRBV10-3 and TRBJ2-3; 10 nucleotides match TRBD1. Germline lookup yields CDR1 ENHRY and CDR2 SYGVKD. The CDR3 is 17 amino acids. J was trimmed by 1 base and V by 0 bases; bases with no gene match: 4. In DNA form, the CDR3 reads TGTGCCATCAGTGAGTCCCCCGGGACAGGGGGCACAGATACGCAGTATTTT. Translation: CAISESPGTGGTDTQYF.

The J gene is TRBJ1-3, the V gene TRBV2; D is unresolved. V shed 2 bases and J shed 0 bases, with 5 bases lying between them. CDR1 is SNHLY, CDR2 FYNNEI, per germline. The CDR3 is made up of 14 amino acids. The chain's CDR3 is CASSEQSSGNTIYF. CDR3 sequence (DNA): TGTGCCAGCAGTGAACAGTCCTCTGGAAACACCATATATTTT.